This T cell receptor beta chain was recorded in a study of shared clonotypes between healthy human individuals. Whole-study context: The study drew on two women and three men aged 18 to 49 as donors.

Concerning this clone itself: Its target is unknown.

Study observations and caveats: At large depth, rarefaction still showed sorted-subset sequencing to be incomplete. The represented genetic and exposure-history diversity was limited by the small number of donors. Investigators expected sequencing depth to affect clonotype sharing among donors.

From germline, CDR1 is LGHNA and CDR2 YSLEER. The CDR3 is 16 amino acids. Trimming shortened V by 0 bases and J by 3 bases, and 13 bases separated the two germline ends. Clones were read by immunoSEQ multiplex PCR, and TCRdb kept only the in-frame ones, dropping some. Of roughly 2.6 million clones listed, roughly nine tenths are singletons. Sequences were obtained from naive CD4+ T cells sorted from blood. Subset: CD45RA+ positively selected. The receptor was derived from a man aged 18 to 29 in good health. The chain is built from TRBV4-3 and TRBJ2-3; no clear D. CDR3 sequence (DNA): TGCGCCAGCAGCCAAGATTTGGGTCACTGGACAGATACGCAGTATTTT. It specifies CASSQDLGHWTDTQYF.